The 16 T cell receptor beta chains listed next were all sequenced from one sample in a study of T cell repertoires in cytomegalovirus infection. Their antigens are not known. One entry per CDR3 protein results from TCRdb running MiXCR on the reads. The data show about 500,000 distinct CDR3 sequences, 25% to 35% seen once. The starting material was cultured PBMCs, obtained from culture after CMV antigen stimulation. Source of these receptors: a human donor in good health (CMV status not recorded). Some clones in this sample may be carry-over from other donors' samples.

This clonotype was observed a handful of times. The chain employs TRBV5-1 and TRBJ1-5; D uncertain. The CDR3 is 10 amino acids. V lost 8 bases and J 7 bases, leaving 7 bases between the germline ends. Germline CDR1 and CDR2: SGHRS and YFSETQ. CDR3 residues: CASSPQPQHF. As DNA, the CDR3 is TGCGCCAGTTCTCCGCAGCCCCAGCATTTT. The variable domain in full, completed from reference TRBV5-1 and TRBJ1-5, reads KAGVTQTPRYLIKTRGQQVTLSCSPISGHRSVSWYQQTPGQGLQFLFEYFSETQRNKGNFPGRFSGRQFSNSRSEMNVSTLELGDSALYLCASSPQPQHFGDGTRLSIL.

This clonotype occurred many times. The rearrangement uses TRBV27 and TRBJ1-2; 7 bases align to TRBD1. Germline V gene data show CDR1 as MNHEY and CDR2 as SMNVEV (reference sequence). Germline trimming cut 3 bases from V and 0 bases from J; bases unmatched to any gene: 13. The CDR3 extends over 18 amino acids. In nucleotides, the CDR3 is TGTGCCAGCAGTTTTGCCCCCTCGGGACAGACCTCTAACTATGGCTACACCTTC. It translates to CASSFAPSGQTSNYGYTF.

This clonotype was seen a few times. The chain uses TRBV5-6 and TRBJ2-7; 15 positions agree with TRBD2. Germline CDR1 reads SGHDT; CDR2 reads YYEEEE. Trimming took 3 bases from V and 1 from J; bases not matched to a gene: 8. The CDR3 has 18 residues. CDR3 sequence reads: CASSWDGTSGRRSYEQYF. CDR3 in DNA: TGTGCCAGCAGCTGGGACGGGACTAGCGGGAGGCGATCCTACGAGCAGTACTTC.

The chain uses TRBV4-1 and TRBJ2-5; D possibly corresponds to TRBD2 (7 bases). This CDR3 is built from 17 residues. V lost 0 bases, J lost 5 bases, and 19 bases lay in between. The germline CDR1 and CDR2 sequences are MGHRA and YSYEKL. The CDR3 DNA reads TGCGCCAGCAGCCAAGATTCTTTGGGGGCGGGAGAGGAGACCCAGTACTTC. Its translation: CASSQDSLGAGEETQYF.

The chain joins TRBV20-1 to TRBJ1-5; possible D gene TRBD1, 5 bases. The CDR3 has 16 residues. Germline CDR1 DFQATT, CDR2 SNEGSKA (reference sequence). The V end was cut by 6 bases, the J end by 4 bases, with 22 bases between. The chain's CDR3 is CSATSRGMGLNQPQHF. CDR3 nucleotide sequence: TGCAGTGCGACATCCCGGGGGATGGGGCTAAATCAGCCCCAGCATTTT.

This clonotype appeared a single time. This chain uses TRBV9 with TRBJ2-5; 7 bases agree with TRBD1. The CDR3 has 14 amino acids. The V gene's germline CDR1 is SGDLS and CDR2 YYNGEE. J was trimmed by 3 bases and V by 0 bases; bases with no gene match: 2. The chain's CDR3 is CASSVGGTEETQYF. CDR3 DNA: TGTGCCAGCAGCGTAGGTGGGACAGAAGAGACCCAGTACTTC.

This clonotype was counted a few times. The chain employs TRBV24-1 and TRBJ1-6; D ambiguous. The CDR3 contains 12 residues. Trimming cost V 4 bases and J 8 bases, with 5 bases left between them. Germline CDR1 KGHDR, CDR2 SFDVKD. CDR3: CATSEDDSPLHF. CDR3 DNA: TGTGCCACCAGTGAGGACGATTCACCCCTCCACTTT.

The J gene is TRBJ2-7, the V gene TRBV6-1; perhaps TRBD1 as D (6 bases). The CDR3 length is 13 residues. The V end was cut by 6 bases, the J end by 0 bases, with 9 bases between. Germline-derived CDR1 and CDR2 are MNHNS and SASEGT. The CDR3 sequence is CASRRGSSYEQYF. The CDR3 DNA follows: TGTGCCAGCAGGAGGGGGTCCTCCTACGAGCAGTACTTC.

This sequence joins TRBV7-8 and TRBJ2-2, with TRBD1 matching over 7 bases. V shed 5 bases and J 7 bases; nucleotides not matched to a gene: 4. Germline lookup yields CDR1 SGHVS and CDR2 FQNEAQ. The length of the CDR3 is 13 residues. Written as DNA, the CDR3 is TGTGCCAGCAGCCAAGGGGGCAGCGGGGAGCTGTTTTTT. It specifies CASSQGGSGELFF.

The DNA of the CDR3 is TGTGCCAGCACTCAAAAGGGTACCGGGGAGCTGTTTTTT. Translated, it gives CASTQKGTGELFF. The chain combines TRBV6-6 with TRBJ2-2; no clear D gene. This CDR3 comprises 13 residues. The germline V gene encodes CDR1 MNHNY and CDR2 SVGAGI (reference sequence). Deletions cut 7 bases from V and 5 bases from J, with 11 bases between.

The gene calls are TRBV20-1 and TRBJ2-1; TRBD2 matches at 7 bases. The V gene end was trimmed by 3 bases and the J gene end by 0 bases; junction bases not matched to a gene: 14. Germline V lookup: CDR1 DFQATT, CDR2 SNEGSKA (reference sequence). The CDR3 sequence is 18 residues long. The CDR3 nucleotides are TGCAGTGCTAGGGGCCCGGGACTACCTACCAGCTCCTACAATGAGCAGTTCTTC. Its translation: CSARGPGLPTSSYNEQFF.

Concerning this clonotype: At one boundary the junction diverges from the germline segment, which might be a read error. This chain uses TRBV11-2 with TRBJ2-3; TRBD1 is a possible D gene (5 bases). Germline V gene data show CDR1 as SGHAT and CDR2 as FQNNGV. This CDR3 has 15 residues. CDR3 DNA: TGTGTCAGCTCACAGGAGACCTTTAGCACAGATACGCAGTATTTT. Translation: CVSSQETFSTDTQYF.

V is TRBV12-3 or TRBV12-4 and J is TRBJ2-7; either TRBD1 or TRBD2 may supply D (5 bases each). The CDR3 is made up of 15 amino acids. With 6 bases removed from V and 4 bases from J, the gap between germline ends came to 19 bases. CDR3 loop: CASSLHAGRAYEQYF. In DNA form, the CDR3 reads TGTGCCAGCAGCTTACACGCGGGCAGGGCGTACGAGCAGTACTTC.

This sequence joins TRBV12-3 or TRBV12-4 and TRBJ2-3, with 14 bases that match TRBD2. The V segment lost 6 bases and the J segment 1 base; nucleotides outside the gene matches: 6. The CDR3 is 17 amino acids. The CDR3: CASSSGTSGRRTDTQYF. CDR3 nucleotide sequence: TGTGCCAGCAGCTCCGGGACTAGCGGGAGACGCACAGATACGCAGTATTTT.

J is TRBJ2-5 and V is TRBV7-9; a weak D match, TRBD1 (6 bases). From germline, CDR1 is SEHNR and CDR2 FQNEAQ (reference sequence). Trimming stripped 7 bases from V and 5 bases from J, with 17 bases between. The CDR3 extends over 14 amino acids. The CDR3 DNA follows: TGTGCCAGCACCTCTAGGGCAGGGGCGGAGACCCAGTACTTC. Protein sequence: CASTSRAGAETQYF.

CDR3 amino acids: CASSSAAYSNQPQHF. In DNA form, the CDR3 reads TGTGCCAGCAGCTCCGCAGCGTATAGCAATCAGCCCCAGCATTTT. The chain employs TRBV7-2 and TRBJ1-5; D remains unclear. In germline, CDR1 is SGHTA, CDR2 FQGNSA. The germline V and J ends were trimmed by 4 bases and 0 bases, with 10 bases remaining between them. This CDR3 region has 15 residues.